Presented here are 28 T cell receptor beta chains from one specimen sequenced in a study of blood T cell repertoires in COVID-19. The repertoire was sequenced with immunoSEQ multiplex PCR; TCRdb's copy has only in-frame clones and lacks some. The data show about 180,000 clones, with around 88% seen just once and roughly 3.7% held by the top ten. Sequenced material: peripheral blood. The receptors originated from a woman in her thirties with acute or convalescent COVID-19.

The chain couples TRBV7-6 to TRBJ2-7; D is unclear. The germline V gene has CDR1 SGHVS and CDR2 FNYEAQ. This CDR3 contains 8 residues. V gave up 11 bases and J gave up 7 bases, with 6 bases separating them. Written as DNA, the CDR3 is TGTGCCCCCGTGGAGCAGTACTTC. Encoded protein: CAPVEQYF.

The V call is TRBV6-5, the J call TRBJ2-1; TRBD1 might be the D (5 bases). There are 16 residues in the CDR3. The germline V gene has CDR1 MNHEY and CDR2 SVGAGI. V was shortened by 2 bases and J by 1 base, with 12 bases between the two germline ends. CDR3 DNA: TGTGCCAGCAGTTACAGCAGGGCGCCTTCCTACAATGAGCAGTTCTTC. Residues: CASSYSRAPSYNEQFF.

The J gene is TRBJ1-5, the V gene TRBV2; 7 nucleotides agree with TRBD1. CDR1 is SNHLY and CDR2 is FYNNEI in the germline V gene. This CDR3 is built from 14 residues. The J segment lost 4 bases and the V segment lost 4 bases, leaving 4 bases of the junction unmatched. DNA of the CDR3: TGTGCCAGCAGTGGGGCCAGGGGGAATCAGCCCCAGCATTTT. This translates into CASSGARGNQPQHF.

V and J are TRBV5-6 and TRBJ1-1, with TRBD1 matching 8 bases. The germline CDR1 and CDR2 sequences are SGHDT and YYEEEE. V was pared by 2 bases and J by 7 bases, with 16 bases of the junction left unmatched. This CDR3 comprises 17 residues. Written as DNA, the CDR3 is TGTGCCAGCAGCTTTGATGGACTCGGCCAGGGGGCATTTGAAGCTTTCTTT. Translating gives CASSFDGLGQGAFEAFF.

This clone has a single count. The chain combines TRBV5-1 with TRBJ2-1; 8 bases map to TRBD2. The CDR3 runs 12 residues. Trimming cost V 5 bases and J 7 bases; bases outside gene matches: 2. CDR1 SGHRS and CDR2 YFSETQ come from the germline V gene. The CDR3 loop reads CASRIAGNEQFF. In nucleotides, the CDR3 is TGCGCCAGCAGAATAGCGGGGAATGAGCAGTTCTTC. Combining the CDR3 with reference TRBV5-1 and TRBJ2-1 gives the whole variable domain KAGVTQTPRYLIKTRGQQVTLSCSPISGHRSVSWYQQTPGQGLQFLFEYFSETQRNKGNFPGRFSGRQFSNSRSEMNVSTLELGDSALYLCASRIAGNEQFFGPGTRLTVL.

The rearrangement joins TRBV6-2 or TRBV6-3 to TRBJ2-5; TRBD2 matches 8 bases. Trimming removed 6 bases from V and 14 bases from J; junction bases left unmatched: 11. The length of the CDR3 is 12 residues. Germline V lookup: CDR1 MNHEY, CDR2 SVGEGT. The CDR3 protein is CASSQGTSGSYF. Here the CDR3 DNA reads TGTGCCAGCAGCCAAGGCACGAGCGGGAGCTACTTC.

The rearrangement links TRBV5-1 to TRBJ2-7; tentatively, D is TRBD2 (6 bases). The germline V gene has CDR1 SGHRS and CDR2 YFSETQ. Trimming took 4 bases from V and 2 from J, leaving 10 bases between them. CDR3 length: 13 residues. The CDR3 loop reads CASSRREAYEQYF. Here the CDR3 DNA reads TGCGCCAGCAGCCGGCGGGAAGCCTACGAGCAGTACTTC.

The V and J genes are TRBV19 and TRBJ2-7; 9 nucleotides line up with TRBD1. CDR1 LNHDA and CDR2 SQIVND come from the germline V gene (reference sequence). V lost 5 bases and J lost 6; bases outside the gene matches: 11. The CDR3 covers 15 residues. The CDR3 reads CASSLKGTGIFEQYF. The CDR3 DNA reads as TGTGCCAGTAGTCTGAAGGGGACAGGGATCTTCGAGCAGTACTTC.

The chain has TRBV27 and TRBJ2-4; no clear D gene. Germline CDR1 MNHEY, CDR2 SMNVEV (reference sequence). The CDR3 length is 12 residues. V was clipped by 2 bases and J by 10 bases, with 9 bases between them. CDR3 residues: CASSLTSPIQYF. Here the CDR3 DNA reads TGTGCCAGCAGTTTAACATCACCTATTCAGTACTTC.

V is TRBV5-1 and J is TRBJ1-2; 9 nucleotides line up with TRBD1. The CDR3 runs 13 residues. Per germline, CDR1 SGHRS and CDR2 YFSETQ. V lost 5 bases and J lost 6; bases outside the gene matches: 5. The CDR3: CASSMGQGDGYTF. Written as DNA, the CDR3 is TGCGCCAGCAGTATGGGACAGGGCGATGGCTACACCTTC.

The chain joins TRBV5-8 to TRBJ2-5; TRBD1 matches 7 bases. V lost 4 bases, J lost 4 bases, and 7 bases stayed unmatched. Per the germline V gene, CDR1 is SGHTS and CDR2 is YDEGEE. The CDR3 has 14 amino acids. This CDR3 is CASSIRTGRETQYF. CDR3 in DNA: TGTGCCAGCAGCATCCGGACAGGTAGAGAGACCCAGTACTTC.

On this clone: The sample contains more than one DNA sequence encoding this CDR3. The chain links TRBV28 to TRBJ2-1; D is undetermined. The CDR3 consists of 13 residues. CDR1 and CDR2 from the germline V gene are MDHEN and SYDVKM. Trimming removed 6 bases at V and 0 bases at J, with 6 bases between. The CDR3 here is CASSRSSYNEQFF. In nucleotides, the CDR3 is TGTGCCAGCAGCAGAAGCTCCTACAATGAGCAGTTCTTC.

This clone was recorded a few times. The chain couples TRBV2 to TRBJ1-1; D is uncertain. The ends were cut back, 4 bases at V and 2 bases at J, with 8 bases in the middle. This CDR3 is 13 amino acids long. Germline assignment: CDR1 SNHLY and CDR2 FYNNEI. The CDR3 nucleotides read TGTGCCAGCAGTGGTCAGACAAACACTGAAGCTTTCTTT. Translation: CASSGQTNTEAFF.

This clone has only one observation. This chain links TRBV28 with TRBJ2-7, with D uncertain. Trimming stripped 5 bases from V and 7 bases from J, with 9 bases between. Germline CDR1 reads MDHEN; CDR2 reads SYDVKM. The CDR3 loop spans 11 amino acids. CDR3 nucleotides: TGTGCCAGCAGTCCCTTCGGGGAGCAGTACTTC. Translation: CASSPFGEQYF. Using reference TRBV28 and TRBJ2-7 for the parts outside the CDR3, the full variable domain is DVKVTQSSRYLVKRTGEKVFLECVQDMDHENMFWYRQDPGLGLRLIYFSYDVKMKEKGDIPEGYSVSREKKERFSLILESASTNQTSMYLCASSPFGEQYFGPGTRLTVT.

The chain recombines TRBV29-1 with TRBJ2-3, with 9 bases fitting TRBD1. J was trimmed by 8 bases and V by 4 bases; bases with no gene match: 13. The CDR3 is 15 residues long. The germline gives CDR1 SQVTM, CDR2 ANQGSEA. The CDR3 sequence: CSVGQIGQGPGTQYF. In DNA, the CDR3 is TGCAGCGTTGGGCAAATTGGACAGGGGCCAGGTACGCAGTATTTT.

This chain links TRBV10-1 with TRBJ2-3; TRBD2 is a possible D gene (6 bases). The CDR3 contains 14 residues. Germline V gene lookup returns CDR1 WNHNN and CDR2 SYGVQD (reference sequence). The V end lost 3 bases, the J end lost 4 bases, and 11 bases lay between the germline ends. The CDR3 loop is CASSDGSSADTQYF. The CDR3 DNA reads TGCGCCAGCAGTGATGGATCTAGCGCAGATACGCAGTATTTT.

The chain employs TRBV4-1 and TRBJ2-7; 12 nucleotides align to TRBD1. Per the germline V gene, CDR1 is MGHRA and CDR2 is YSYEKL. Trimming cost V 4 bases and J 5 bases; bases outside gene matches: 9. The CDR3 spans 16 residues. The chain's CDR3 is CASSLGGTGGYHEQYF. The DNA of the CDR3 is TGCGCCAGCAGCCTGGGAGGGACAGGGGGCTACCACGAGCAGTACTTC.

The chain uses TRBV6-6 and TRBJ2-7; possible D gene TRBD1, 6 bases. Germline V gene data show CDR1 as MNHNY and CDR2 as SVGAGI (reference sequence). This CDR3 comprises 11 residues. V was trimmed by 7 bases and J by 7 bases, leaving 11 bases between them. In nucleotides, the CDR3 is TGTGCCAGCACCACAGGGCGGGAGCAGTACTTC. It codes for CASTTGREQYF.

CDR3 residues: CASSLAPGGGTQYF. Here the CDR3 DNA reads TGTGCCAGCAGCTTAGCCCCGGGGGGTGGGACCCAGTACTTC. This chain joins TRBV7-8 and TRBJ2-5, with 7 positions matching TRBD2. CDR1 and CDR2 from the germline V gene are SGHVS and FQNEAQ. The V gene end was trimmed by 0 bases and the J gene end by 7 bases; junction bases not matched to a gene: 5. The CDR3 runs to 14 residues.

J is TRBJ2-1 and V is TRBV7-6; 7 nucleotides line up with TRBD1. Germline CDR1 is SGHVS and CDR2 is FNYEAQ. V was pared by 7 bases and J by 9 bases, with 12 bases of the junction left unmatched. The CDR3 has 14 amino acids. The CDR3 protein is CASMPYRGTGEQFF. In nucleotides, the CDR3 is TGTGCCAGCATGCCATACAGGGGAACTGGTGAGCAGTTCTTC.

The chain links TRBV24-1 to TRBJ1-5; tentatively, D is TRBD1 (6 bases). Trimming shortened V by 6 bases and J by 3 bases, and 14 bases separated the two germline ends. The germline gives CDR1 KGHDR, CDR2 SFDVKD. The CDR3 is 15 amino acids. CDR3 protein: CATSRGGPYNQPQHF. CDR3 nucleotide sequence: TGTGCCACCAGTCGGGGGGGCCCATACAATCAGCCCCAGCATTTT.

This chain joins TRBV5-1 and TRBJ1-2, with D tentatively TRBD1 (5 bases). Germline CDR1 SGHRS, CDR2 YFSETQ. CDR3 length equals 13 residues. V lost 2 bases and J 8 bases, leaving 13 bases between the germline ends. In DNA, the CDR3 is TGCGCCAGCAGCTTTCGCAGGGAAGCAGGCTACACCTTC. Its protein is CASSFRREAGYTF.

This sequence joins TRBV20-1 and TRBJ1-1; no clear D. The CDR3 totals 11 residues. Per the germline V gene, CDR1 is DFQATT and CDR2 is SNEGSKA (reference sequence). V lost 6 bases and J lost 8, with 13 bases in between. CDR3 in amino acids: CSALWESEAFF. The CDR3 DNA reads TGCAGTGCGTTGTGGGAGTCAGAAGCTTTCTTT.

With respect to this clone: One end of the junction varies from germline; a read error may be responsible. V and J are TRBV5-1 and TRBJ2-2; D remains unclear. The germline V gene has CDR1 SGHRS and CDR2 YFSETQ. The CDR3 is made up of 15 amino acids. The CDR3 DNA follows: TGCGCCAGCCGCTTCGAGGTCCCCTTCGCCGGGGAGCTGTTTTTT. Its translation is CASRFEVPFAGELFF.

The chain is built from TRBV5-4 and TRBJ1-1, with unresolved D. Germline lookup yields CDR1 SGHNT and CDR2 YYREEE (reference sequence). Trimming shortened V by 0 bases and J by 0 bases, and 9 bases separated the two germline ends. CDR3 length equals 15 residues. CDR3 sequence reads: CASSLESSLNTEAFF. DNA of the CDR3: TGTGCCAGCAGCTTGGAGAGCTCCTTGAACACTGAAGCTTTCTTT.

The chain has TRBV6-5 and TRBJ2-1; 9 bases are shared with TRBD2. The ends lost 8 bases at V and 5 bases at J; junction bases unmatched: 1. CDR1 is MNHEY and CDR2 is SVGAGI in the germline V gene. The CDR3 runs 12 residues. In DNA form, the CDR3 reads TGTGCCAGCGCGGGAGGGCACAATGAGCAGTTCTTC. It specifies CASAGGHNEQFF.

This clone has ten or more counts. The rearrangement links TRBV5-1 to TRBJ2-7; TRBD2 agrees at 9 bases. Losses at the gene ends were 4 bases for V and 0 bases for J; bases not matched to a gene: 2. CDR3 size: 14 residues. Germline V gene sequence: CDR1 SGHRS, CDR2 YFSETQ. The CDR3 protein is CASSLSGSSYEQYF. The CDR3 DNA is TGCGCCAGCAGCCTTAGCGGGAGCTCCTACGAGCAGTACTTC.

The chain employs TRBV6-5 and TRBJ2-1, with 7 bases fitting TRBD2. The ends lost 2 bases at V and 2 bases at J; junction bases unmatched: 6. The germline gives CDR1 MNHEY, CDR2 SVGAGI. CDR3 length: 16 amino acids. The CDR3 coding sequence is TGTGCCAGCAGTTACGCGGCTAGCGGTACCTACAATGAGCAGTTCTTC. Its translation: CASSYAASGTYNEQFF.